This passage covers 26 T cell receptor beta chains from one sample sequenced in a study of PD-1 blockade in classical Hodgkin lymphoma. The time point: cycle 4 day 1 (C4D1), after 6 weeks of nivolumab. Every patient experienced relapse after autologous stem cell transplantation, and brentuximab vedotin exposure varied. Out of thawed PBMCs, magnetic negative selection purified CD4+ T cells. Method: immunoSEQ multiplex PCR; TCRdb's copy keeps in-frame clones and lacks some. The table lists tens of thousands of clones, around 68% of them singletons, with 0.95% to 1.5% in the top ten. The sequenced sample was CD4+ T cells from blood, obtained before the fourth cycle of nivolumab. The receptor set was obtained from a human donor with classical Hodgkin lymphoma.

V and J are TRBV5-4 and TRBJ2-1, with TRBD2 matching 10 bases. There are 15 residues in the CDR3. V shed 4 bases, J shed 4 bases, and the junction held 5 bases outside the gene matches. Per germline, CDR1 SGHNT and CDR2 YYREEE (reference sequence). CDR3 sequence reads: CASSDGTSEYNEQFF. CDR3 sequence (DNA): TGTGCCAGCAGCGACGGGACTAGCGAATACAATGAGCAGTTCTTC.

The V call is TRBV5-4, the J call TRBJ2-7, with 9 nucleotides matching TRBD1. This CDR3 region has 16 residues. The J segment lost 6 bases and the V segment lost 4 bases, leaving 14 bases of the junction unmatched. Per germline, CDR1 SGHNT and CDR2 YYREEE (reference sequence). CDR3 nucleotide sequence: TGTGCCAGCAGCCCCCTGACAGGGGGAGGGATCGGCGAGCAGTACTTC. Protein: CASSPLTGGGIGEQYF.

The chain uses TRBV19 and TRBJ2-7; D is unresolved. Between the trimmed V and J ends, which lost 7 bases and 0 bases, there was a span of 13 bases. Germline-derived CDR1 and CDR2 are LNHDA and SQIVND (reference sequence). The CDR3 length is 14 residues. This CDR3 reads CASIPATPSYEQYF. In DNA form, the CDR3 reads TGTGCCAGTATCCCAGCGACACCCTCCTACGAGCAGTACTTC.

The rearrangement joins TRBV2 to TRBJ1-1; 9 nucleotides match TRBD1. There are 14 residues in the CDR3. CDR1 and CDR2 from the germline V gene are SNHLY and FYNNEI. V shed 4 bases, J shed 5 bases, and the junction held 5 bases outside the gene matches. DNA for the CDR3: TGTGCCAGCAGTGCGGGGACAGGGAGAACTGAAGCTTTCTTT. Translation: CASSAGTGRTEAFF.

In this sample, this clone turned up a few times. The genes are TRBV6-5 and TRBJ1-6; 10 nucleotides match TRBD1. The CDR3 contains 14 residues. The germline V gene has CDR1 MNHEY and CDR2 SVGAGI. The J segment lost 9 bases and the V segment lost 6 bases, leaving 5 bases of the junction unmatched. The CDR3 nucleotides are TGTGCCAGCAGATCCGGGACAGGGGTTTCACCCCTCCACTTT. As protein: CASRSGTGVSPLHF.

The chain joins TRBV4-2 to TRBJ2-7; D unresolved. The CDR3 totals 15 residues. The germline CDR1 and CDR2 sequences are LGHNA and YNFKEQ. The ends were cut back, 4 bases at V and 0 bases at J, with 13 bases in the middle. CDR3 in amino acids: CASSPLLPSSYEQYF. CDR3 nucleotides: TGTGCCAGCAGCCCCCTCTTACCTAGCTCCTACGAGCAGTACTTC.

This chain uses TRBV29-1 with TRBJ2-1, with 9 bases that match TRBD1. Unmatched junction bases numbered 11, after V lost 6 bases and J lost 8 bases. The CDR3 contains 14 residues. The V gene's germline CDR1 is SQVTM and CDR2 ANQGSEA. CDR3 nucleotide sequence: TGCAGCGTAGCCCTGACAGGGGGGTGGGATGAGCAGTTCTTC. Translated: CSVALTGGWDEQFF.

The gene calls are TRBV28 and TRBJ2-7; D not resolved. The CDR3 has 14 amino acids. V was trimmed by 5 bases and J by 0 bases, leaving 11 bases between them. Germline CDR1 reads MDHEN; CDR2 reads SYDVKM. The chain's CDR3 is CASSHSWGSYEQYF. CDR3 sequence (DNA): TGTGCCAGCAGTCACTCGTGGGGCTCCTACGAGCAGTACTTC.

This chain links TRBV7-2 with TRBJ1-6; tentatively, D is TRBD1 (5 bases). V lost 2 bases to trimming and J lost 14 bases, with 31 bases between them. This CDR3 comprises 19 residues. The germline CDR1 and CDR2 sequences are SGHTA and FQGNSA. The CDR3 coding sequence is TGTGCCAGCAGCTTAAAAACTCAAGTATGGGACGGCTGGAGGGAGACCCTCCACTTT. Its protein is CASSLKTQVWDGWRETLHF.

This clone showed up just a few times. The chain uses TRBV14 and TRBJ1-6; 7 bases match TRBD1. Germline values: CDR1 SGHDN, CDR2 FVKESK. This CDR3 region has 15 residues. V shed 0 bases and J 10 bases; nucleotides not matched to a gene: 6. The CDR3 reads CASSQDSQGSSPLHF. The CDR3 DNA reads as TGTGCCAGCAGCCAAGACTCACAGGGGTCCTCACCCCTCCACTTT.

This clone was recorded a few times. J is TRBJ1-5 and V is TRBV10-3; D perhaps matches TRBD1 (6 bases). The V and J ends lost 11 bases and 2 bases respectively, with 16 bases between them. CDR1 is ENHRY, CDR2 SYGVKD, per germline. The CDR3 has 14 amino acids. The CDR3 DNA is TGTGCCTCCAGGGGCGACCTGGGCAATCAGCCCCAGCATTTT. This gives the protein CASRGDLGNQPQHF.

Only one count was recorded for this clone. The chain links TRBV5-4 to TRBJ2-1; no reliable D call. This CDR3 has 12 amino acids. The V gene's germline CDR1 is SGHNT and CDR2 YYREEE (reference sequence). V lost 6 bases, J lost 9 bases, and 13 bases lay in between. CDR3 in DNA: TGTGCCAGCAACTCTCCCTCGGGTGAGCAGTTCTTC. It is translated as CASNSPSGEQFF.

This clone was seen only a few times. Other DNA sequences from this sample encode an identical CDR3 as well. The chain recombines TRBV25-1 with TRBJ2-3; 8 positions match TRBD1. Germline V lookup: CDR1 MGHDK, CDR2 SYGVNS. J was trimmed by 3 bases and V by 8 bases; bases with no gene match: 4. CDR3 length: 13 amino acids. CDR3 loop: CASGRTGTDTQYF. The CDR3 DNA sequence: TGTGCCAGCGGGAGGACAGGGACAGATACGCAGTATTTT. Drawing the rest from reference TRBV25-1 and TRBJ2-3, the complete variable domain is EADIYQTPRYLVIGTGKKITLECSQTMGHDKMYWYQQDPGMELHLIHYSYGVNSTEKGDLSSESTVSRIRTEHFPLTLESARPSHTSQYLCASGRTGTDTQYFGPGTRLTVL.

V gene TRBV18 combines with J gene TRBJ2-7; D might be TRBD1 or TRBD2, each matching 5 bases. CDR3 length: 14 amino acids. Germline lookup yields CDR1 KGHSH and CDR2 LQKENI. V lost 5 bases to trimming and J lost 1 base, with 12 bases between them. The CDR3 region is CASSREQGSYEQYF. CDR3 nucleotides: TGTGCCAGCTCAAGGGAGCAGGGATCCTACGAGCAGTACTTC.

CDR3 nucleotides: TGTGCCATCAGTGGGAGAGGGGACGAGCAGTACTTC. It translates to CAISGRGDEQYF. The chain has TRBV10-3 and TRBJ2-7, with D perhaps assigned TRBD1 or TRBD2 (5 bases each). CDR3 length equals 12 residues. Germline loops: CDR1 ENHRY, CDR2 SYGVKD. Trimming removed 4 bases from V and 5 bases from J, with 9 bases in between.

This chain joins TRBV5-1 and TRBJ1-4; 9 nucleotides match TRBD1. This CDR3 comprises 15 residues. Germline V lookup: CDR1 SGHRS, CDR2 YFSETQ. The J segment lost 8 bases and the V segment lost 3 bases, leaving 8 bases of the junction unmatched. The chain's CDR3 is CASSWGDRDYEKLFF. DNA for the CDR3: TGCGCCAGCAGCTGGGGGGACAGGGATTACGAAAAACTGTTTTTT.

The V gene is TRBV7-9, the J gene TRBJ2-2, with 7 bases matching TRBD1. Per the germline V gene, CDR1 is SEHNR and CDR2 is FQNEAQ (reference sequence). V was clipped by 5 bases and J by 7 bases; unmatched bases: 7. CDR3 length: 14 amino acids. The CDR3 loop reads CASSRRQGHGELFF. As DNA, the CDR3 is TGTGCCAGCAGCCGCAGACAGGGTCACGGGGAGCTGTTTTTT.

The V gene is TRBV10-1, the J gene TRBJ1-1, with D unclear. The germline V gene has CDR1 WNHNN and CDR2 SYGVQD (reference sequence). Trimming took off 0 bases at V and 2 bases at J, with 19 bases between the two ends. The CDR3 spans 18 residues. CDR3 sequence reads: CASSESSLFGSPNTEAFF. DNA of the CDR3: TGCGCCAGCAGTGAGTCGAGTCTGTTTGGTTCGCCAAACACTGAAGCTTTCTTT.

This clone was counted only a few times. CDR3 region: CASSPTTGSEQYF. The CDR3 region has the DNA TGTGCCAGCTCACCGACGACCGGGTCGGAGCAGTACTTC. The chain joins TRBV18 to TRBJ2-7; D not resolved. CDR1 and CDR2 from the germline V gene are KGHSH and LQKENI. There are 13 residues in the CDR3. V lost 3 bases and J 7 bases, leaving 13 bases between the germline ends.

The J gene is TRBJ1-5, the V gene TRBV5-6; TRBD1 is a possible D gene (6 bases). Germline V CDR1 and CDR2: SGHDT, YYEEEE. This CDR3 spans 16 amino acids. V dropped 3 bases and J dropped 1 base, with 14 bases sitting between them. The CDR3 nucleotides are TGTGCCAGCAGCTCAATGGGCCAGGGGAGCAATCAGCCCCAGCATTTT. It yields the protein CASSSMGQGSNQPQHF.

The CDR3 nucleotides are TGTGCCAGCACCAATCGGACAGGGAAGAACACTGAAGCTTTCTTT. As protein: CASTNRTGKNTEAFF. The rearrangement joins TRBV9 to TRBJ1-1; 8 bases line up with TRBD1. The CDR3 length is 15 residues. V trimming: 6 bases; J trimming: 1 base; junction bases outside the gene matches: 8. The germline CDR1 and CDR2 sequences are SGDLS and YYNGEE.

This rearrangement joins TRBV18 to TRBJ1-1; D is possibly TRBD1 (5 bases). Trimming left V 2 bases short and J 8 bases short, with 15 bases between. CDR3 length equals 14 residues. Per the germline V gene, CDR1 is KGHSH and CDR2 is LQKENI. The chain's CDR3 is CASSPTGDGPEAFF. In DNA, the CDR3 is TGTGCCAGCTCACCAACCGGGGACGGCCCAGAAGCTTTCTTT.

Comment on this clone: At one end the junction does not follow the germline gene, possibly because of a read error. The rearrangement links TRBV5-1 to TRBJ2-7; TRBD1 agrees at 9 bases. The CDR3 consists of 13 residues. Germline V CDR1 and CDR2: SGHRS, YFSETQ. The CDR3 loop reads CASSGDRVVRLVF. The CDR3 region has the DNA TGCGCCAGCAGCGGGGACAGGGTAGTCAGGCTCGTCTTC.

This chain uses TRBV15 with TRBJ2-2; D is uncertain. CDR1 and CDR2 (germline): LNHNV, YYDKDF (reference sequence). CDR3 size: 14 residues. Trimming cost V 6 bases and J 5 bases, with 13 bases left between them. CDR3: CATRDRSWTGELFF. As DNA, the CDR3 is TGTGCCACCAGAGACCGTTCCTGGACCGGGGAGCTGTTTTTT. The full variable domain, rest sourced from reference TRBV15 and TRBJ2-2, is DAMVIQNPRYQVTQFGKPVTLSCSQTLNHNVMYWYQQKSSQAPKLLFHYYDKDFNNEADTPDNFQSRRPNTSFCFLDIRSPGLGDTAMYLCATRDRSWTGELFFGEGSRLTVL.

The V call is TRBV5-6, the J call TRBJ1-6; perhaps TRBD1 as D (5 bases). Between the trimmed V and J ends, which lost 2 bases and 4 bases, there was a span of 16 bases. The CDR3 runs 17 residues. Germline V gene sequence: CDR1 SGHDT, CDR2 YYEEEE. The CDR3 DNA reads TGTGCCAGCAGCTTACGACAGAGCTACCTATATAATTCACCCCTCCACTTT. This encodes CASSLRQSYLYNSPLHF.

The chain recombines TRBV19 with TRBJ2-7; 10 bases are shared with TRBD1. With V trimmed by 1 base and J by 3 bases, 3 bases remained unmatched. CDR3 length equals 15 residues. Germline lookup yields CDR1 LNHDA and CDR2 SQIVND (reference sequence). CDR3 residues: CASSIAGTGDYEQYF. The CDR3 region has the DNA TGTGCCAGTAGTATAGCGGGGACAGGGGACTACGAGCAGTACTTC.